This T cell receptor beta chain was recorded in a study of IL-32 and malignant T cell survival in cutaneous lymphoma (dated by TCRdb to the early 2020s). In terms of the full investigation: High-throughput TCR sequencing was used to test whether the TCR Vbeta+ T cells that survived in IL-32 cultures belonged to the malignant clone rather than being benign T cells with the same Vbeta. Samples from a couple of CTCL donors were studied by high-throughput TCR sequencing, and IL-32beta was confirmed to support malignant T cell survival in vitro. Study-wide findings and limitations: TCR sequencing showed that malignant T cell TCRs persisted after in vitro culture with IL-32beta. The kinetics of enhanced malignant T cell survival in culture differed somewhat from one CTCL blood donor to another. No exact culture duration for the TCR-sequenced samples was stated in the methods. By inducing large CD14+ antigen-presenting cells that reduced apoptosis, IL-32beta appeared to support the survival of malignant T cells in vitro.

The blood samples were obtained from patients with leukemic cutaneous T cell lymphoma (Sezary syndrome) who were treated at a US cutaneous lymphoma program. Ficoll centrifugation was used to isolate peripheral blood mononuclear cells from the blood of patients. Trimming at the junction amounts to 5 bases on V and 1 base on J, and the germline ends lie 10 bases apart. Measured from the cysteine to the phenylalanine, the CDR3 is 15 residues long. Only the CDR3 part of the read is kept: 45 bases, read in frame from the first base. The germline V gene provides CDR1 SGHDT and CDR2 YYEEEE. Genomic DNA was extracted with the QIAamp DNA Mini kit and profiled by immunoSEQ using roughly 100-450 ng of DNA template. Here the immuneACCESS table is served through TCRdb, limited to in-frame sequences with V and J called. Missing clones are a known gap in these copies; in checked studies unresolved V genes cover under half, and the rest lacks a known reason. The sample includes about 900 clones, with approximately 80% observed a single time. About 0.7% of the sample is taken by the ten largest.

Remarks on this clone: Its antigen is still unknown. No much larger clone exists at a distance of one base, and base qualities are not known.

The sequence links TRBV5-6 to TRBJ2-6; no D gene can be assigned with confidence. Here the sequenced sample was blood, taken on day 0. The TCR comes from a human donor with cutaneous T cell lymphoma. The nucleotide sequence is TGTGCCAGCAGTTTTAGGGTTTCTGGGGCCAACGTCCTGACTTTC. It is translated as CASSFRVSGANVLTF.